This TCR beta chain was observed in a study of cytotoxic CD8 clonotypes in ibrutinib-treated CLL. Study-level information: Roughly 24 partial and 2 complete responses; at median roughly 68 months, about 14 remitted, roughly 12 progressed.

Concerning this clone: The antigen is not known.

Investigators sought sequencing depths of between 1 in 200,000 and 1 in 1 million T cells. The repertoire was sequenced with immunoSEQ multiplex PCR; TCRdb's copy has only in-frame clones and lacks some. The repertoire holds some 310,000 clones, with roughly 79% as singletons. Findings and caveats of the study: Clonality (at baseline) was higher than in age-matched healthy donors and tracked circulating CD8+ T-cell counts.

Genomic DNA for TCR beta libraries, around 1.9 micrograms, came from cryopreserved PBMCs. The V gene's germline CDR1 is SGHNT and CDR2 YENEEA. Trimming removed 4 bases from V and 3 bases from J; junction bases left unmatched: 8. CDR3 size: 17 residues. The material was PBMCs, obtained before ibrutinib treatment. The TCR originated in a human donor with chronic lymphocytic leukemia. The chain is built from TRBV11-3 and TRBJ2-1; 11 nucleotides line up with TRBD1. In DNA, the CDR3 is TGTGCCAGCAGCTCCGGGCCCGGGACAGGGGGCTACAATGAGCAGTTCTTC. Its protein product is CASSSGPGTGGYNEQFF.